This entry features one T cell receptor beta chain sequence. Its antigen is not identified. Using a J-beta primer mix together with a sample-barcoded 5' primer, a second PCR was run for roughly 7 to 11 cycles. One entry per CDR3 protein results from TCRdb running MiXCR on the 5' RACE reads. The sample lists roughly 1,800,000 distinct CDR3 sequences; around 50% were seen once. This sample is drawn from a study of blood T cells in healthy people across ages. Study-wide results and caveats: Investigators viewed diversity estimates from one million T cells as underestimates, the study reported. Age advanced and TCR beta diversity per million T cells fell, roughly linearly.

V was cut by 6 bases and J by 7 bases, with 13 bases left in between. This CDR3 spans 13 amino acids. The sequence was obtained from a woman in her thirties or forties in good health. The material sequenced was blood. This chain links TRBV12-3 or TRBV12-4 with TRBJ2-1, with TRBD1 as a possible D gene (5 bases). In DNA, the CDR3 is TGTGCCAGCAGACCTCAGGGTCGGAATGAGCAGTTCTTC. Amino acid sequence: CASRPQGRNEQFF.